The clone carrying this T cell receptor (beta chain) was recorded a few times. Its target is not known. The entry originates in a study of beta chain features in type 1 diabetes. Notes on the study in general: Compared to healthy donors, patients appeared to have naive, central memory and Treg TCRB repertoires that were more alike. People with Type 1 diabetes carried modestly yet significantly shorter TCRB CDR3s in all four CD4+ subsets.

One heparinised blood draw, averaging roughly 0.12 L, came from each donor. Researchers reported sorting CD4+ naive, central memory, regulatory and stem cell-like memory cells via CD45RO/CCR7/CD25/CD127/CD95/CD27. Trimming cost V 2 bases and J 0 bases; bases outside gene matches: 8. Germline V CDR1 and CDR2: SGHTA, FQGNSA. The CDR3 length is 17 residues. Expressed TCRB transcripts were sequenced because the entire RNA isolate underwent reverse transcription. The table came from immunoSEQ multiplex PCR; TCRdb's copy has only in-frame clones and leaves some out. The table records around 180,000 clones, approximately 8.1% of them present only once.

The rearrangement links TRBV7-2 to TRBJ1-2; 8 bases fit TRBD1. The sequencing input was central memory CD4+ T cells from blood. The sequence derives from a man aged 18 to 30 with type 1 diabetes. DNA of the CDR3: TGTGCCAGCAGCTTACAAGGACAGGGAAATTCTAACTATGGCTACACCTTC. It is translated as CASSLQGQGNSNYGYTF. The whole variable domain, filled in from reference TRBV7-2 and TRBJ1-2, reads GAGVSQSPSNKVTEKGKDVELRCDPISGHTALYWYRQSLGQGLEFLIYFQGNSAPDKSGLPSDRFSAERTGGSVSTLTIQRTQQEDSAVYLCASSLQGQGNSNYGYTFGSGTRLTVV.